This T cell receptor beta chain was identified in a study of vaccination effects on CD4 cells after COVID-19. Study conclusions and caveats: Among infection- and vaccine-induced clones, marked clonal contraction occurred late after vaccination. Within healthy vaccinees, only 1 of 255 vaccine-induced clones displayed cross-reactivity with common cold coronaviruses.

The repertoire was sequenced with immunoSEQ multiplex PCR; TCRdb's copy has only in-frame clones and lacks some. The sample has fewer than 30,000 clones, 70% to 80% seen once; the top ten hold around 30%. V shed 9 bases and J shed 2 bases, with 8 bases lying between them. CDR1 is LNHDA and CDR2 is SQIVND in the germline V gene (reference sequence). This CDR3 comprises 12 residues. Sequencing was preceded by expansion of antigen-specific CD4+ T cells with viral peptide pools in the ViraFEST assay. Following 10 days of culture, CD4+ T cells were isolated. Nucleocapsid antibodies stayed negative before and after vaccination, showing no earlier SARS-CoV-2 infection. Half-medium exchanges with IL-2 medium took place on days 3 and 7. On this clone: Its target is unknown.

The TCR was taken from a human donor who received a COVID-19 vaccine. This specimen consisted of CD4+ T cells from PBMCs cultured with SARS-CoV-2 spike peptides, obtained before COVID-19 vaccination. The chain links TRBV19 to TRBJ1-5; D might be TRBD1 (6 bases). The CDR3 region is CASRQGNQPQHF. The CDR3 DNA is TGTGCCAGCCGACAGGGCAATCAGCCCCAGCATTTT.